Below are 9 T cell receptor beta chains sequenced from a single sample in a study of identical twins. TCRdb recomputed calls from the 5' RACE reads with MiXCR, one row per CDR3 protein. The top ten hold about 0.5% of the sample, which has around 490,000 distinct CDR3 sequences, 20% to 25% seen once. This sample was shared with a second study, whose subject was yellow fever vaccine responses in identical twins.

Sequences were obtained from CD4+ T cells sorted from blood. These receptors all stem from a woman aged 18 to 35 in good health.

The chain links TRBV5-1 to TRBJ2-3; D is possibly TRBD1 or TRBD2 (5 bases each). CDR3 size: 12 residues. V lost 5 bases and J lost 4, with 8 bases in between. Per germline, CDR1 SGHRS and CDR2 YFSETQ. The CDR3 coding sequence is TGCGCCAGCAGGCTGGGGGCAGATACGCAGTATTTT. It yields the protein CASRLGADTQYF.

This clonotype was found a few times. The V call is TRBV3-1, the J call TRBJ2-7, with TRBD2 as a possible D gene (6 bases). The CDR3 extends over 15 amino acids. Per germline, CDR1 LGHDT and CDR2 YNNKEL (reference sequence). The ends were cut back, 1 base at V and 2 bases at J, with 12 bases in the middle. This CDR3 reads CASSQVADPTYEQYF. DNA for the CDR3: TGTGCCAGCAGCCAAGTAGCGGACCCTACCTACGAGCAGTACTTC.

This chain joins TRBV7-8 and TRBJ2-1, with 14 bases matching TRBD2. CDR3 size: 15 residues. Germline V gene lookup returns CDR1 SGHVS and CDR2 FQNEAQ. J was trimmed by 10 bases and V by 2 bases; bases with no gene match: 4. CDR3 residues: CASSLRLAGGWEQFF. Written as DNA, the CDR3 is TGTGCCAGCAGCTTAAGACTAGCGGGGGGGTGGGAGCAGTTCTTC.

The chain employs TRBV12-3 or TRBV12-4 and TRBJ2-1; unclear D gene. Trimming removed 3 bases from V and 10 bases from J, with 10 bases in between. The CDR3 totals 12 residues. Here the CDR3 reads CASSFSGVEQFF. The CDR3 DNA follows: TGTGCCAGCAGTTTCTCTGGGGTAGAGCAGTTCTTC.

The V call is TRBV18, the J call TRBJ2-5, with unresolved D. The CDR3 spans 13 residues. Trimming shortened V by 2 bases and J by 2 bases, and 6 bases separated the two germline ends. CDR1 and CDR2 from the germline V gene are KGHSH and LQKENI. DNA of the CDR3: TGTGCCAGCTCACCAGGGTGGCAAGAGACCCAGTACTTC. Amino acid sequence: CASSPGWQETQYF.

The CDR3 here is CASSLVVRGGVGTRPSYEQYF. CDR3 DNA sequence: TGTGCCAGCAGCTTAGTAGTTCGGGGAGGCGTTGGGACAAGACCCTCCTACGAGCAGTACTTC. The chain is built from TRBV7-6 and TRBJ2-7; TRBD1 or TRBD2 may be the D gene (6 bases each). Germline CDR1 is SGHVS and CDR2 is FNYEAQ. Trimming stripped 1 base from V and 0 bases from J, with 28 bases between. The CDR3 totals 21 residues.

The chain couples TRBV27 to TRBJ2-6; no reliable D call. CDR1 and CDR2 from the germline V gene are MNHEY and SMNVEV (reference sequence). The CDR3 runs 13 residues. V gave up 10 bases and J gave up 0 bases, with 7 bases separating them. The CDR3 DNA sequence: TGTGCCACTAGAGACTCTGGGGCCAACGTCCTGACTTTC. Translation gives CATRDSGANVLTF.

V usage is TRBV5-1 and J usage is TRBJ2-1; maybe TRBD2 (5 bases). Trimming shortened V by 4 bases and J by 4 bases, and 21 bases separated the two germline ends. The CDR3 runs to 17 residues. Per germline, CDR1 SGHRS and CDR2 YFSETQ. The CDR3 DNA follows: TGCGCCAGCAGCCCCTACTCGGATAGTCGGAGGTACAATGAGCAGTTCTTC. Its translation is CASSPYSDSRRYNEQFF.

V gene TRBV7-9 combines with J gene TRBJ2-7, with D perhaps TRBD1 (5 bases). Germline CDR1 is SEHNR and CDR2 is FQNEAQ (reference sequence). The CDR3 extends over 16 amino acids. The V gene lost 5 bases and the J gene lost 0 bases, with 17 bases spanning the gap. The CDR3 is CASSPDRQFLSYEQYF. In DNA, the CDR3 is TGTGCCAGCAGCCCAGATCGACAGTTTCTCTCCTACGAGCAGTACTTC.